This T cell receptor beta chain was sequenced in a study of cytomegalovirus exposure and HLA in healthy donors. Whole-study results and caveats: Judged likely to be a sequencing artifact was a cluster of highly shared sequence variants.

With respect to this clone: Its antigen is unknown.

Germline V lookup: CDR1 SGHKS, CDR2 YYEKEE (reference sequence). The CDR3 runs 14 residues. With V trimmed by 4 bases and J by 2 bases, 5 bases remained unmatched. 13 Jbeta primers and 60 Vbeta primers were used for the PCR. Here immunoSEQ multiplex PCR was the method, and the copy in TCRdb shows in-frame clones only, minus some. The table has roughly 70,000 clones, around two thirds seen once; the top ten hold about an eighth. The sample comprised PBMCs. The clonotype was recovered from a human donor in good health. The chain recombines TRBV5-5 with TRBJ2-5; 7 bases line up with TRBD1. The CDR3 bases are TGTGCCAGCAGCCGCGGACAGGTTCAAGAGACCCAGTACTTC. Translating gives CASSRGQVQETQYF.